These 24 T cell receptor beta chains originate from one sample sequenced in a study of T cell repertoires in cytomegalovirus infection. TCRdb called the reads again in MiXCR, with one record for every CDR3 protein. There are under 350,000 distinct CDR3 sequences in the sample; about 9.1% occur only once, and approximately 2.4% lies in the top ten. The sequencing input was PBMCs. The receptors here all came from a human donor in good health (CMV status not recorded). Some clones in this sample may be carry-over from other donors' samples.

Ten or more counts support this clonotype. The chain links TRBV20-1 to TRBJ2-3, with D perhaps matching TRBD1 (5 bases). The V and J ends lost 3 bases and 0 bases respectively, with 13 bases between them. The CDR3 has 15 amino acids. From germline, CDR1 is DFQATT and CDR2 SNEGSKA (reference sequence). The CDR3 DNA sequence: TGCAGTGCTAGCGTCCTGGGGCGTAGCACAGATACGCAGTATTTT. Encoded protein: CSASVLGRSTDTQYF.

In this sample, this clonotype turned up a few times. The chain combines TRBV3-1 with TRBJ2-7; no reliable D call. Germline lookup yields CDR1 LGHDT and CDR2 YNNKEL (reference sequence). The CDR3 sequence is 12 residues long. Trimming took off 3 bases at V and 3 bases at J, with 6 bases between the two ends. CDR3 protein: CASSHSGYEQYF. CDR3 coding DNA: TGTGCCAGCAGCCACTCGGGCTACGAGCAGTACTTC.

In this sample, this clonotype turned up many times. The chain has TRBV10-3 and TRBJ1-2; D unresolved. Germline loops: CDR1 ENHRY, CDR2 SYGVKD. This CDR3 spans 12 amino acids. Trimming pared 6 bases from V and 7 bases from J, leaving 12 bases between. The CDR3 region has the DNA TGTGCCATCAGCTTGGACGGGGTTGGCTACACCTTC. This codes for CAISLDGVGYTF.

This clonotype appeared many times. This chain uses TRBV29-1 with TRBJ1-4; the D is unclear. Germline values: CDR1 SQVTM, CDR2 ANQGSEA. Trimming took off 6 bases at V and 10 bases at J, with 30 bases between the two ends. This CDR3 has 17 amino acids. The CDR3: CSVNLPSARAVGGKLFF. In DNA, the CDR3 is TGCAGCGTGAACCTTCCCTCAGCTCGGGCGGTTGGCGGAAAACTGTTTTTT.

In this sample, this clonotype turned up many times. The V call is TRBV7-9, the J call TRBJ1-1; 7 bases fit TRBD1. Germline V gene sequence: CDR1 SEHNR, CDR2 FQNEAQ (reference sequence). The CDR3 is 13 residues long. V shed 5 bases, J shed 4 bases, and the junction held 4 bases outside the gene matches. CDR3 sequence: CASSIEGATEAFF. CDR3 DNA: TGTGCCAGCAGCATAGAGGGGGCCACTGAAGCTTTCTTT.

Many counts were recorded for this clonotype. The chain combines TRBV11-2 with TRBJ2-1, with D tentatively TRBD2 (6 bases). Germline loops: CDR1 SGHAT, CDR2 FQNNGV. The CDR3 consists of 17 residues. V dropped 3 bases and J dropped 6 bases, with 21 bases sitting between them. CDR3 nucleotide sequence: TGTGCCAGCAGCTTTTACCGGGACTCCGGGCGGAGCAATGAGCAGTTCTTC. Translated, it gives CASSFYRDSGRSNEQFF.

This clonotype has ten or more counts. J is TRBJ1-2 and V is TRBV25-1, with D possibly being TRBD1 (5 bases). The CDR3 is 15 residues long. Trimming removed 2 bases from V and 2 bases from J, with 12 bases in between. Germline-derived CDR1 and CDR2 are MGHDK and SYGVNS. This chain's CDR3 is CASSEPRGNNYGYTF. CDR3 nucleotides: TGTGCCAGCAGTGAACCCCGGGGGAACAACTATGGCTACACCTTC.

Many counts were recorded for this clonotype. This chain links TRBV12-3 or TRBV12-4 with TRBJ2-1, with unresolved D. CDR3 length: 13 amino acids. Trimming took 2 bases from V and 4 from J, leaving 6 bases between them. DNA for the CDR3: TGTGCCAGCAGTTTACAGGTATACAATGAGCAGTTCTTC. Translated: CASSLQVYNEQFF.

This clonotype appeared many times. The chain is built from TRBV20-1 and TRBJ2-5; 12 bases are shared with TRBD2. CDR3 size: 19 residues. J lost 4 bases, V lost 2 bases, and 17 bases had no gene match. Germline CDR1 and CDR2: DFQATT and SNEGSKA (reference sequence). CDR3 bases: TGCAGTGCTAGATCACTAGCGGGGGGCACGAGCTCGGGATTAGAGACCCAGTACTTC. Protein product: CSARSLAGGTSSGLETQYF.

This clonotype was seen at least ten times. The gene calls are TRBV12-3 or TRBV12-4 and TRBJ1-5, with TRBD1 matching 8 bases. V lost 5 bases and J lost 3; bases outside the gene matches: 9. The CDR3 contains 16 residues. CDR3 sequence reads: CASSDTGGNLNQPQHF. The DNA for the CDR3 is TGTGCCAGCAGTGACACAGGGGGTAACCTCAATCAGCCCCAGCATTTT.

This clonotype was observed at least ten times. CDR3 coding DNA: TGTGCCAGCAGCCAAGATGACAATGAGCAGTTCTTC. Encoded protein: CASSQDDNEQFF. V usage is TRBV14 and J usage is TRBJ2-1; D is ambiguous. Trimming pared 0 bases from V and 5 bases from J, leaving 2 bases between. Germline V gives CDR1 SGHDN, CDR2 FVKESK. The CDR3 contains 12 residues.

The rearrangement uses TRBV5-1 and TRBJ2-7; the D gene is possibly TRBD1 (6 bases). Per the germline V gene, CDR1 is SGHRS and CDR2 is YFSETQ. This CDR3 contains 14 residues. Trimming took off 4 bases at V and 2 bases at J, with 13 bases between the two ends. CDR3 nucleotides: TGCGCCAGCAGCCCCCGCAGGGGCACCTACGAGCAGTACTTC. Translated, it gives CASSPRRGTYEQYF.

This clonotype has a count of ten or more. The rearrangement uses TRBV7-9 and TRBJ2-3; D uncertain. The CDR3 sequence is 15 residues long. Germline-derived CDR1 and CDR2 are SEHNR and FQNEAQ (reference sequence). With 7 bases removed from V and 2 bases from J, the gap between germline ends came to 16 bases. CDR3 sequence reads: CASIPSAINTDTQYF. As DNA, the CDR3 is TGTGCCAGCATCCCCTCAGCAATAAACACAGATACGCAGTATTTT.

This clonotype was found many times. The chain couples TRBV7-9 to TRBJ2-3, with D hard to call. With 1 base removed from V and 2 bases from J, the gap between germline ends came to 7 bases. CDR3 length: 14 amino acids. Germline V gene sequence: CDR1 SEHNR, CDR2 FQNEAQ (reference sequence). As DNA, the CDR3 is TGTGCCAGCAGCTTAGGACACGTCACAGATACGCAGTATTTT. It translates to CASSLGHVTDTQYF.

This clonotype was seen many times. The V and J genes are TRBV19 and TRBJ1-1; D ambiguous. There are 12 residues in the CDR3. V lost 3 bases to trimming and J lost 0 bases, with 2 bases between them. Germline assignment: CDR1 LNHDA and CDR2 SQIVND (reference sequence). The CDR3 protein is CASSMLNTEAFF. The CDR3 DNA follows: TGTGCCAGTAGTATGCTGAACACTGAAGCTTTCTTT.

This clonotype was observed at least ten times. The chain recombines TRBV29-1 with TRBJ2-1; D perhaps matches TRBD1 (5 bases). The CDR3 runs to 12 residues. CDR1 SQVTM and CDR2 ANQGSEA come from the germline V gene. V dropped 7 bases and J dropped 12 bases, with 19 bases sitting between them. The CDR3 reads CSAPYKGVRQFF. The CDR3 region has the DNA TGCAGCGCCCCTTATAAAGGGGTCAGGCAGTTCTTC.

This clonotype was counted at least ten times. The chain recombines TRBV20-1 with TRBJ1-1; possibly TRBD1 for D (6 bases). Trimming shortened V by 0 bases and J by 9 bases, and 20 bases separated the two germline ends. Germline CDR1 DFQATT, CDR2 SNEGSKA (reference sequence). This CDR3 has 15 residues. The CDR3 DNA sequence: TGCAGTGCTAGAGATATAGTAAGGGGGTCAGTGAAAGCTTTCTTT. Encoded protein: CSARDIVRGSVKAFF.

The sample holds many counts of this clonotype. The chain has TRBV6-1 and TRBJ2-7; D not certain. Deletions cut 0 bases from V and 4 bases from J, with 7 bases between. CDR1 and CDR2 (germline): MNHNS, SASEGT. This CDR3 is built from 13 residues. The CDR3 bases are TGTGCCAGCAGTGAAGCGCGAGTTTACGAGCAGTACGTC. Its translation: CASSEARVYEQYV.

This clonotype occurred a few times. The chain uses TRBV6-6 and TRBJ1-4, with 10 positions matching TRBD1. Losses at the gene ends were 6 bases for V and 8 bases for J; bases not matched to a gene: 6. Germline CDR1 is MNHNY and CDR2 is SVGAGI (reference sequence). The CDR3 has 14 amino acids. CDR3 sequence (DNA): TGTGCCAGCAGCTCCGGGACAGGGGCCGAAAAACTGTTTTTT. Protein: CASSSGTGAEKLFF.

This clonotype was found a few times. In DNA form, the CDR3 reads TGTGCCTATCTGTCGGGAACCTACGAGCAGTACGTC. This translates into CAYLSGTYEQYV. The V and J genes are TRBV5-4 and TRBJ2-7, with D possibly being TRBD2 (5 bases). The length of the CDR3 is 12 residues. Germline loops: CDR1 SGHNT, CDR2 YYREEE (reference sequence). V lost 10 bases and J lost 2, with 13 bases in between.

This clonotype was seen many times. The chain has TRBV6-2 or TRBV6-3 and TRBJ1-6; the match to TRBD1 covers 11 bases. Germline V gene data show CDR1 as MNHEY and CDR2 as SVGEGT. V gave up 2 bases and J gave up 6 bases; unmatched junction bases: 6. CDR3 length equals 17 residues. The CDR3: CASSYPGTGGFNSPLHF. The CDR3 bases are TGTGCCAGCAGTTACCCCGGGACAGGGGGTTTTAATTCACCCCTCCACTTT.

A few counts support this clonotype. The V and J genes are TRBV20-1 and TRBJ2-7; tentative D call: TRBD1 (5 bases). The CDR3 extends over 13 amino acids. Germline V gene lookup returns CDR1 DFQATT and CDR2 SNEGSKA (reference sequence). V lost 7 bases and J 3 bases, leaving 16 bases between the germline ends. The CDR3 here is CSGKTGDFYEQYF. The CDR3 region has the DNA TGCAGTGGAAAAACAGGTGACTTCTACGAGCAGTACTTC.

This clonotype has at least ten counts. The V call is TRBV7-3, the J call TRBJ2-1; TRBD2 aligns across 13 bases. Germline V gene sequence: CDR1 SGHTA, CDR2 FQGTGA. The trim removed 5 bases at V and 3 bases at J, leaving 10 bases unmatched. The CDR3 has 18 residues. The CDR3 nucleotides read TGTGCCAGCAGCCCACTAGCGGGGGGGGCGGTAAACTACAATGAGCAGTTCTTC. It translates to CASSPLAGGAVNYNEQFF.

This clonotype was recorded a few times. V gene TRBV18 combines with J gene TRBJ2-7; D may correspond to TRBD1 or TRBD2 (5 bases each). Trimming left V 3 bases short and J 0 bases short, with 9 bases between. The CDR3 covers 14 residues. Per germline, CDR1 KGHSH and CDR2 LQKENI. The CDR3 DNA reads TGTGCCAGCTCACCCCCCGGGACCTCCTACGAGCAGTACTTC. Its protein product is CASSPPGTSYEQYF.